This entry describes one TCR beta chain. Construction of TCR beta libraries relied on iRepertoire HTBI primers and on Arm-PCR targeting CDR3 regions. MiXCR, applied by TCRdb to the multiplex PCR reads, yields one record per CDR3 protein. The data contain 550,000 to 600,000 distinct CDR3 sequences, roughly 16% of them seen just once; the ten biggest clones take up 12%. This entry is derived from a study of regulatory T cells in long-lasting Graves disease. Time point meaning: newly diagnosed GD, antithyroid drugs for less than 3 months. Isolated PBMC RNA provided the starting material for the TCR library. These same data were also listed under a study on T cells in Graves' hyperthyroidism and ophthalmopathy. That paper notes: Progression to ophthalmopathy was predicted a median of 6.5 months early.

The sample was peripheral blood mononuclear cells (PBMCs), taken at new diagnosis, from a patient treated with antithyroid drugs. The origin of this receptor is a man between 18 and 29 years old with Graves disease.

The CDR3 here is CASSTRLAGAQETQYF. In nucleotides, the CDR3 is TGCGCCAGCAGCACCCGACTAGCGGGAGCCCAAGAGACCCAGTACTTC. V and J are TRBV5-1 and TRBJ2-5, with TRBD2 matching over 12 bases. From germline, CDR1 is SGHRS and CDR2 YFSETQ. This CDR3 spans 16 amino acids. V lost 4 bases and J lost 1; bases outside the gene matches: 5.